This entry describes one T cell receptor beta chain. Investigators reverse transcribed all isolated RNA, so they sequenced expressed TCRB transcripts. Assay used: immunoSEQ multiplex PCR; TCRdb lists only in-frame clones, some missing. This table has hundreds of thousands of clones, 7.5% to 10% appearing once. This entry comes from a study of beta chain features in type 1 diabetes. The trim removed 5 bases at V and 8 bases at J, leaving 9 bases unmatched. Germline V CDR1 and CDR2: SGHVS, FNYEAQ. The CDR3 covers 14 residues. This sequence joins TRBV7-6 and TRBJ1-2; 9 bases are a match to TRBD1. Sequencing used naive CD4+ T cells from blood. The receptor comes from a woman younger than 35 in good health. CDR3 region: CASSQNHRGLGYTF. The CDR3 DNA reads TGTGCCAGCAGCCAAAATCACAGGGGGCTGGGCTACACCTTC.